A selection of T cell receptor beta chains follows, all from one sample in a study of T cell repertoires in cytomegalovirus infection. MiXCR, applied by TCRdb to the reads, yields one record per CDR3 protein. The repertoire holds around 330,000 distinct CDR3 sequences, with under 20% as singletons. Sequencing was performed on PBMCs. These receptors were collected from a human donor in good health (CMV status not recorded). Some clones in this sample may be carry-over from other donors' samples. Each CDR3 is given with its conserved first and last residue. Each record gives: V gene, J gene, D gene, clone size, CDR3 protein, CDR3 DNA. A D gene is named only where the DNA matches it firmly. Only some rows state a clone size, as once, few, many or a class for expanded clones.

>TRBV20-1|TRBJ1-6|TRBD1|few
CSARGFDRANYNSPLHF
TGCAGTGCTAGAGGATTCGACAGGGCTAACTATAATTCACCCCTCCACTTT
>TRBV7-9|TRBJ2-1|TRBD2|NA
CASSLTGGHDIEQFF
TGTGCCAGCAGCTTAACGGGGGGGCACGACATTGAGCAGTTCTTC
>TRBV6-8|TRBJ2-7|NA|few
CASSQGPSYEQYF
TGTGCCAGCAGCCAGGGACCGTCCTACGAGCAGTACTTC
>TRBV20-1|TRBJ1-4|NA|few
CSARISRGWANEKLFF
TGCAGTGCTAGAATCTCCCGGGGGTGGGCTAATGAAAAACTGTTTTTT
>TRBV6-5|TRBJ2-4|NA|NA
CASRSLSGPNIQYF
TGTGCCAGCAGATCACTTTCGGGACCGAACATTCAGTACTTC
>TRBV28|TRBJ1-2|TRBD1|NA
CASKAGQGRYGYTF
TGTGCCAGCAAAGCGGGACAGGGAAGGTATGGCTACACCTTC
>TRBV5-4|TRBJ2-7|TRBD1|NA
CASSHLQGAPYEQYF
TGTGCCAGCAGCCATCTACAGGGGGCCCCCTACGAGCAGTACTTC
>TRBV6-5|TRBJ2-3|TRBD2|many
CASSYSYRGGSTDTQYF
TGTGCCAGCAGTTACTCGTATCGGGGGGGTAGCACAGATACGCAGTATTTT
>TRBV6-5|TRBJ1-3|NA|NA
CASRAESSGNTIYF
TGTGCCAGCAGGGCGGAGAGCTCTGGAAACACCATATATTTT
>TRBV6-1|TRBJ1-1|NA|many
CASSGPTGYAEAFF
TGTGCCAGCAGTGGTCCCACAGGGTACGCTGAAGCTTTCTTT
>TRBV4-1|TRBJ2-1|NA|many
CASSQSEDTGNYEQFF
TGCGCCAGCAGCCAAAGCGAGGACACTGGTAATTATGAGCAGTTCTTC
>TRBV24-1|TRBJ2-1|TRBD2|NA
CATSEAGAGLNEQFF
TGTGCCACCAGTGAAGCGGGGGCAGGACTCAATGAGCAGTTCTTC
>TRBV11-2|TRBJ2-3|NA|NA
CASSQQGYTDTQYF
TGTGCCAGCAGCCAGCAGGGATACACAGATACGCAGTATTTT
>TRBV10-3|TRBJ1-6|NA|NA
CAISGGNNSPLHF
TGTGCCATCAGCGGGGGAAATAATTCACCCCTCCACTTT
>TRBV10-3|TRBJ2-5|NA|few
CAISDATLDRPYF
TGTGCCATCAGTGACGCGACACTTGACAGACCCTACTTC
>TRBV27|TRBJ2-7|TRBD1|NA
CASSTPGVDRGEQYF
TGTGCCAGCAGTACCCCCGGTGTGGACAGGGGTGAGCAGTACTTC